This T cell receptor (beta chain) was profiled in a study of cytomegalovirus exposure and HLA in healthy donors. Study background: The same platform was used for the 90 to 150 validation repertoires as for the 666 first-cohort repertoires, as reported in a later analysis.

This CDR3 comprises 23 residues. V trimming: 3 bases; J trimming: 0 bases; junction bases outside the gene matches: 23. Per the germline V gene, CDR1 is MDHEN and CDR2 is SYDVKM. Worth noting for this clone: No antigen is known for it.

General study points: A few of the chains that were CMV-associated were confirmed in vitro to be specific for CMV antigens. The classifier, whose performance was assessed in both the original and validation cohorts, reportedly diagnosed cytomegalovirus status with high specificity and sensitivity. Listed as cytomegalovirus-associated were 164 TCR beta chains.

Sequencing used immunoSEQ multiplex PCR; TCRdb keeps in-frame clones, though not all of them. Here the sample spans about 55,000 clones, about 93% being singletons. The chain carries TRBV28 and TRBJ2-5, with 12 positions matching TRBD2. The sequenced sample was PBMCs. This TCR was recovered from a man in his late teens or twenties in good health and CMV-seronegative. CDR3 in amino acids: CASSFPSPDLGGGTSGYQETQYF. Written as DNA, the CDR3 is TGTGCCAGCAGTTTCCCCTCCCCAGACCTAGGGGGGGGGACTAGCGGGTACCAAGAGACCCAGTACTTC.